The 17 T cell receptor beta chains below were found in one sample sequenced in a study of T cells in Graves' hyperthyroidism and ophthalmopathy. Amplification of TCR beta CDR3 regions was performed using RNA transcripts as template. TCR CDR3 regions were first amplified by RT-PCR with HTBI primers. A single record per CDR3 protein comes from TCRdb applying MiXCR to the multiplex PCR reads. Among just over 550,000 distinct CDR3 sequences listed, just over 45% were seen once. What was sequenced was peripheral blood or thyroid tissue (not recorded which). Receptor source: a woman aged 18-29 years with Graves' hyperthyroidism.

This clonotype has a handful of counts. The chain is built from TRBV9 and TRBJ2-5, with a weak D call TRBD2 (6 bases). Trimming left V 0 bases short and J 4 bases short, with 13 bases between. The CDR3 sequence is 15 residues long. The germline V gene has CDR1 SGDLS and CDR2 YYNGEE. The CDR3 sequence is CASSVAGARGETQYF. The CDR3 DNA follows: TGTGCCAGCAGCGTAGCGGGAGCGAGGGGAGAGACCCAGTACTTC.

The CDR3: CASTDSRGIEAFF. The CDR3, as DNA: TGTGCCAGCACAGATTCTAGGGGCATAGAGGCTTTCTTT. The rearrangement joins TRBV2 to TRBJ1-1, with a weak D call TRBD1 (5 bases). V was pared by 7 bases and J by 11 bases, with 20 bases between. The CDR3 has 13 residues. Germline CDR1 SNHLY, CDR2 FYNNEI.

There are many counts of this clonotype. The rearrangement uses TRBV7-8 and TRBJ2-5; no firm D call. V was shortened by 5 bases and J by 5 bases, with 15 bases between the two germline ends. CDR1 and CDR2 from the germline V gene are SGHVS and FQNEAQ. This CDR3 has 14 residues. In nucleotides, the CDR3 is TGTGCCAGCAGCCCCACCGTACTGGGGGAGACCCAGTACTTC. Its protein is CASSPTVLGETQYF.

This clonotype was detected many times. The CDR3 DNA sequence: TGTGCCAGTGTTCAGGGGGCGACGGTTCAGCCCCAGCATTTT. It is translated as CASVQGATVQPQHF. The rearrangement uses TRBV10-3 and TRBJ1-5; the match to TRBD1 covers 8 bases. The CDR3 is made up of 14 amino acids. Looked up from germline, CDR1 is ENHRY and CDR2 is SYGVKD. Unmatched junction bases numbered 11, after V lost 10 bases and J lost 6 bases.

V and J are TRBV12-3 or TRBV12-4 and TRBJ2-3; D call uncertain. CDR3 length: 10 amino acids. V was cut by 8 bases and J by 11 bases, with 11 bases left in between. The CDR3 nucleotides read TGTGCCAGCCTCGGTAGCTGGCAGTATTTT. Its protein is CASLGSWQYF.

The gene calls are TRBV5-1 and TRBJ1-1; a possible D gene is TRBD1 (5 bases). The CDR3 totals 15 residues. The germline V gene encodes CDR1 SGHRS and CDR2 YFSETQ. The V and J ends lost 5 bases and 4 bases respectively, with 18 bases between them. The CDR3 here is CASRYIGAPSTEAFF. DNA of the CDR3: TGCGCCAGCAGGTACATTGGGGCCCCCAGCACTGAAGCTTTCTTT.

As concerns this clonotype: One end of the junction does not line up with germline, which may come from a read error. CDR3 in DNA: TGTGCCACCAGCAGAGATCGACAGGGGAGTACTGAAGCTTTC. This sequence encodes CATSRDRQGSTEAF. The chain uses TRBV15 and TRBJ2-6; 8 bases are shared with TRBD1. Germline CDR1 and CDR2: LNHNV and YYDKDF (reference sequence). This CDR3 is built from 14 residues.

The V and J genes are TRBV29-1 and TRBJ2-7, with a tentative D call TRBD1 (5 bases). Germline CDR1 and CDR2: SQVTM and ANQGSEA. This CDR3 has 11 residues. Trimming removed 6 bases at V and 6 bases at J, with 12 bases between. Here the CDR3 DNA reads TGCAGCGTAGTAGACAGACCCGAGCAGTACTTC. Encoded protein: CSVVDRPEQYF.

In its sample, this clonotype was seen many times. The chain combines TRBV2 with TRBJ1-5; the D gene is possibly TRBD1 (6 bases). The CDR3 sequence is 13 residues long. In germline, CDR1 is SNHLY, CDR2 FYNNEI. The V and J ends lost 5 bases and 4 bases respectively, with 9 bases between them. The CDR3 region has the DNA TGTGCCAGCAGTATTACAGGGAATCAGCCCCAGCATTTT. The encoded protein is CASSITGNQPQHF. The full variable domain, its missing parts supplied by reference TRBV2 and TRBJ1-5, is EPEVTQTPSHQVTQMGQEVILRCVPISNHLYFYWYRQILGQKVEFLVSFYNNEISEKSEIFDDQFSVERPDGSNFTLKIRSTKLEDSAMYFCASSITGNQPQHFGDGTRLSIL.

As regards this clonotype: A much larger clone differs from this one at a single base, so this may be a read error. V and J are TRBV5-1 and TRBJ1-5; D remains ambiguous. This CDR3 contains 13 residues. Germline CDR1 reads SGHRS; CDR2 reads YFSETQ. The ends were cut back, 4 bases at V and 9 bases at J, with 14 bases in the middle. The CDR3 bases are TGCGCCAGCAGCCCTGGCGGGGATCGGCCCCAGCATTTT. It translates to CASSPGGDRPQHF.

This clonotype was detected only a few times. J is TRBJ2-5 and V is TRBV7-9; weak D call: TRBD1 (6 bases). The CDR3 contains 15 residues. Per the germline V gene, CDR1 is SEHNR and CDR2 is FQNEAQ (reference sequence). Trimming cost V 4 bases and J 2 bases, with 14 bases left between them. Here the CDR3 reads CASSYLVTGQETQYF. In DNA, the CDR3 is TGTGCCAGCAGCTACCTCGTGACAGGACAAGAGACCCAGTACTTC.

The rearrangement joins TRBV5-1 to TRBJ1-1, with D perhaps TRBD1 (5 bases). The CDR3 loop spans 15 amino acids. Trimming shortened V by 0 bases and J by 3 bases, and 12 bases separated the two germline ends. Per germline, CDR1 SGHRS and CDR2 YFSETQ. CDR3 coding DNA: TGCGCCAGCAGCTTGGAAGGCGGGGCCGACACTGAAGCTTTCTTT. It is translated as CASSLEGGADTEAFF.

This clonotype came up many times. The chain couples TRBV25-1 to TRBJ1-1; tentative D call: TRBD1 (6 bases). CDR1 and CDR2 from the germline V gene are MGHDK and SYGVNS. The CDR3 is 13 amino acids. The V gene lost 8 bases and the J gene lost 7 bases, with 17 bases spanning the gap. In DNA, the CDR3 is TGTGCCAGCGGAGACGGGGGGGCGGTTGAAGCTTTCTTT. Encoded protein: CASGDGGAVEAFF.

J is TRBJ2-5 and V is TRBV10-3; D might be TRBD1 or TRBD2, each matching 7 bases. The CDR3 is 16 amino acids. V shed 7 bases and J shed 2 bases, with 20 bases lying between them. The germline gives CDR1 ENHRY, CDR2 SYGVKD. This CDR3 is CAITPTGKAGQETQYF. The CDR3, as DNA: TGTGCCATCACCCCGACAGGGAAAGCGGGGCAAGAGACCCAGTACTTC.

This clonotype was counted only a few times. This chain uses TRBV20-1 with TRBJ1-1; 9 bases match TRBD1. The ends lost 5 bases at V and 2 bases at J; junction bases unmatched: 6. Germline CDR1 and CDR2: DFQATT and SNEGSKA (reference sequence). The length of the CDR3 is 14 residues. This chain's CDR3 is CSAADRGINTEAFF. The CDR3 region has the DNA TGCAGTGCTGCCGACAGGGGGATAAACACTGAAGCTTTCTTT.

This clonotype came up many times. The rearrangement joins TRBV2 to TRBJ2-6; TRBD2 might be the D (6 bases). V gave up 6 bases and J gave up 2 bases, with 14 bases separating them. This CDR3 region has 16 residues. The germline V gene has CDR1 SNHLY and CDR2 FYNNEI. The CDR3 nucleotides are TGTGCCAGCAGCGTGGTCGGAGGGACTGGGGCCAACGTCCTGACTTTC. Translated: CASSVVGGTGANVLTF. The entire variable domain, with the rest obtained from reference TRBV2 and TRBJ2-6, is as follows: EPEVTQTPSHQVTQMGQEVILRCVPISNHLYFYWYRQILGQKVEFLVSFYNNEISEKSEIFDDQFSVERPDGSNFTLKIRSTKLEDSAMYFCASSVVGGTGANVLTFGAGSRLTVL.

At least ten counts were recorded for this clonotype. This chain uses TRBV10-3 with TRBJ1-6; D remains unclear. Germline V gives CDR1 ENHRY, CDR2 SYGVKD. V dropped 5 bases and J dropped 8 bases, with 7 bases sitting between them. The CDR3 extends over 12 amino acids. DNA of the CDR3: TGTGCCATCAGTACTTTTGATTCACCCCTCCACTTT. This translates into CAISTFDSPLHF.